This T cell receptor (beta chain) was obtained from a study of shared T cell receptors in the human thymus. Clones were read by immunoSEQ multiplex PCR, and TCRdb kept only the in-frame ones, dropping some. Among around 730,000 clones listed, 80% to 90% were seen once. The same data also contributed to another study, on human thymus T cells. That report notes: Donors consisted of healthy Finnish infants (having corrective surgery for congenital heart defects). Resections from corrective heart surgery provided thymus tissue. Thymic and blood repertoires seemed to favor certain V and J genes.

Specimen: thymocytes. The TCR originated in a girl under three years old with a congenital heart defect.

The CDR3 here is CASSPDSGRGGSTDTQYF. In DNA form, the CDR3 reads TGTGCCAGCAGTCCAGACTCCGGCAGGGGTGGGAGCACAGATACGCAGTATTTT. The V and J genes are TRBV28 and TRBJ2-3; possible D gene TRBD1, 6 bases. Germline V gives CDR1 MDHEN, CDR2 SYDVKM. V was pared by 5 bases and J by 0 bases, with 21 bases between. The CDR3 covers 18 residues.